These 24 T cell receptor beta chains share one sample of origin, sequenced in a study of blood T cell repertoires in COVID-19. Assay used: immunoSEQ multiplex PCR; TCRdb lists only in-frame clones, some missing. The sample contains about 220,000 clones, 65% to 90% of which appear only once. Material: peripheral blood. The source is a woman between 65 and 79 years old with acute or convalescent COVID-19.

There are a few counts of this clone. The gene calls are TRBV7-2 and TRBJ1-6, with 9 bases that match TRBD1. CDR1 and CDR2 (germline): SGHTA, FQGNSA. Trimming removed 4 bases from V and 9 bases from J; junction bases left unmatched: 7. The CDR3 extends over 15 amino acids. The CDR3 sequence: CASSSQGAMGSPLHF. For the CDR3, the DNA is TGTGCCAGCAGCTCACAGGGGGCAATGGGTTCACCCCTCCACTTT.

This clone came up once. This chain uses TRBV28 with TRBJ2-2; TRBD2 is a possible D gene (6 bases). CDR1 and CDR2 from the germline V gene are MDHEN and SYDVKM. Trimming shortened V by 4 bases and J by 5 bases, and 14 bases separated the two germline ends. The CDR3 totals 15 residues. CDR3 sequence reads: CASSWRTGETGELFF. The CDR3 DNA sequence: TGTGCCAGCAGTTGGAGGACGGGAGAAACCGGGGAGCTGTTTTTT.

The chain is built from TRBV28 and TRBJ2-3; a possible D gene is TRBD1 (5 bases). Germline V gene data show CDR1 as MDHEN and CDR2 as SYDVKM. CDR3 length: 14 residues. Trimming shortened V by 6 bases and J by 5 bases, and 15 bases separated the two germline ends. The CDR3 sequence: CASRPGSVGDTQYF. As DNA, the CDR3 is TGTGCCAGCAGACCAGGGTCGGTAGGAGATACGCAGTATTTT.

This clone occurred a few times. The chain links TRBV5-4 to TRBJ2-1, with 10 bases identical to TRBD2. The V gene's germline CDR1 is SGHNT and CDR2 YYREEE (reference sequence). V trimming: 2 bases; J trimming: 7 bases; junction bases outside the gene matches: 9. CDR3 length: 16 amino acids. CDR3 sequence reads: CASSLPPSGGGNEQFF. The CDR3 DNA follows: TGTGCCAGCAGCTTACCCCCCAGCGGGGGGGGAAATGAGCAGTTCTTC.

The rearrangement joins TRBV5-4 to TRBJ2-3; D unclear. The germline CDR1 and CDR2 sequences are SGHNT and YYREEE (reference sequence). Trimming stripped 4 bases from V and 5 bases from J, with 11 bases between. The CDR3 sequence is 13 residues long. In DNA form, the CDR3 reads TGTGCCAGCAGCCTCGTCGGAGAAGATACGCAGTATTTT. The encoded protein is CASSLVGEDTQYF.

The chain couples TRBV3-1 (or the pseudogene TRBV3-2) to TRBJ2-1, with a weak D call TRBD1 (6 bases). The CDR3 spans 15 residues. V lost 3 bases, J lost 2 bases, and 11 bases lay in between. Germline assignment: CDR1 LGHDT and CDR2 YNNKEL (reference sequence). The CDR3 coding sequence is TGTGCCAGCAGCCAGGGGCAGGGGCCCTACAATGAGCAGTTCTTC. Amino acid sequence: CASSQGQGPYNEQFF.

This clone is a singleton in its sample. This chain joins TRBV24-1 and TRBJ2-1, with TRBD1 identical over 11 bases. The V gene end was trimmed by 4 bases and the J gene end by 6 bases; junction bases not matched to a gene: 4. CDR1 and CDR2 from the germline V gene are KGHDR and SFDVKD. This CDR3 comprises 15 residues. In DNA form, the CDR3 reads TGTGCCACCAGTGAGGACAGGGGGCTCCGCAATGAGCAGTTCTTC. Protein product: CATSEDRGLRNEQFF.

The chain combines TRBV5-1 with TRBJ1-3; D is uncertain. Per the germline V gene, CDR1 is SGHRS and CDR2 is YFSETQ. The CDR3 is 17 amino acids. Trimming pared 6 bases from V and 0 bases from J, leaving 19 bases between. CDR3 amino acids: CASIEVGLGGSGNTIYF. The CDR3 DNA sequence: TGCGCCAGCATAGAGGTTGGATTAGGAGGCTCTGGAAACACCATATATTTT.

The gene calls are TRBV6-2 or TRBV6-3 and TRBJ1-6; 11 bases line up with TRBD1. After removal of 1 base from V and 8 bases from J, the junction contained 4 bases not matched to a gene. Germline V gene data show CDR1 as MNHEY and CDR2 as SVGEGT. The CDR3 has 16 residues. The CDR3 protein is CASSYYGTGGYSPLHF. The CDR3 DNA sequence: TGTGCCAGCAGTTACTATGGGACAGGGGGATATTCACCCCTCCACTTT.

The chain links TRBV3-1 (or the pseudogene TRBV3-2) to TRBJ2-2; TRBD1 matches 7 bases. The CDR3 spans 16 residues. Germline V gives CDR1 LGHDT, CDR2 YNNKEL (reference sequence). V dropped 3 bases and J dropped 7; count of bases not matched to a gene: 11. The CDR3 region has the DNA TGTGCCAGCAGCCAGATCGTAGGGGGCATTAGCGGGGAGCTGTTTTTT. Translation gives CASSQIVGGISGELFF.

As DNA, the CDR3 is TGTGCCAGCTCACCCTCCGGACAGGGAGTCTCTGGAAACACCATATATTTT. As protein: CASSPSGQGVSGNTIYF. The gene calls are TRBV18 and TRBJ1-3; 8 bases align to TRBD1. There are 17 residues in the CDR3. Unmatched junction bases numbered 7, after V lost 3 bases and J lost 0 bases. The germline V gene encodes CDR1 KGHSH and CDR2 LQKENI.

This clone has a handful of counts. The same CDR3 can be traced to other DNA sequences in this sample. CDR3 DNA sequence: TGTGCCAGCAGTCGGGACAGTACTAATGAAAAACTGTTTTTT. It codes for CASSRDSTNEKLFF. V gene TRBV7-9 combines with J gene TRBJ1-4; the match to TRBD1 covers 7 bases. V lost 6 bases to trimming and J lost 2 bases; unmatched junction nucleotides: 3. The CDR3 is 14 amino acids. The germline V gene encodes CDR1 SEHNR and CDR2 FQNEAQ (reference sequence).

This rearrangement joins TRBV6-6 to TRBJ1-2, with 7 nucleotides matching TRBD1. The CDR3 is 17 amino acids. Germline values: CDR1 MNHNY, CDR2 SVGAGI (reference sequence). V dropped 5 bases and J dropped 2; count of bases not matched to a gene: 14. The CDR3 DNA is TGTGCCAGCAGTCCATACGACCGGGGACAGAACAACTATGGCTACACCTTC. It codes for CASSPYDRGQNNYGYTF.

This clone was found a few times. The CDR3 protein is CASSIGGLRTEAFF. The CDR3 region has the DNA TGTGCCAGTAGTATTGGTGGCCTGAGGACTGAAGCTTTCTTT. This chain connects TRBV19 to TRBJ1-1, with unresolved D. From germline, CDR1 is LNHDA and CDR2 SQIVND (reference sequence). Trimming removed 3 bases from V and 5 bases from J, with 13 bases in between. The CDR3 runs 14 residues.

V usage is TRBV21-1 and J usage is TRBJ2-3; the table's D call, TRBD1, was not checked against the DNA. TRBV21-1 is described as a pseudogene. The CDR3 has 19 residues. CDR3 DNA: TGTGCCAGCAGCTATCCGGGACAGGGGAGAAATACCCCCACAGATACGCAGTATTTT. Its translation is CASSYPGQGRNTPTDTQYF.

The table lists this clone with a count of one. The chain links TRBV7-2 to TRBJ2-7; 9 nucleotides match TRBD1. The CDR3 is 18 residues long. J gave up 7 bases and V 4 bases, and 20 bases lay outside the gene matches. Germline assignment: CDR1 SGHTA and CDR2 FQGNSA. The CDR3 DNA reads TGTGCCAGCAGCTCAAACACACAGGGGGCCCCACGTACGGTGGAGCAGTACTTC. Residues: CASSSNTQGAPRTVEQYF.

The chain links TRBV5-1 to TRBJ2-3; 8 positions match TRBD2. With 4 bases clipped from V and 3 bases from J, the junction kept 10 bases outside the gene matches. CDR1 is SGHRS and CDR2 is YFSETQ in the germline V gene. This CDR3 comprises 16 residues. CDR3 loop: CASSPAGGPRTDTQYF. CDR3 nucleotide sequence: TGCGCCAGCAGCCCGGCGGGGGGTCCACGGACAGATACGCAGTATTTT.

The count of this clone is one. Other nucleotide sequences in the sample specify the same CDR3. This sequence joins TRBV28 and TRBJ1-1; D gene uncertain. Between the trimmed V and J ends, which lost 3 bases and 4 bases, there was a span of 9 bases. Germline loops: CDR1 MDHEN, CDR2 SYDVKM. The CDR3 length is 13 residues. In nucleotides, the CDR3 is TGTGCCAGCAGTTTCCGGGTGGGCACTGAAGCTTTCTTT. This gives the protein CASSFRVGTEAFF.

J is TRBJ1-2 and V is TRBV7-9; tentatively, D is TRBD1 (5 bases). CDR1 SEHNR and CDR2 FQNEAQ come from the germline V gene (reference sequence). There are 15 residues in the CDR3. V lost 0 bases and J lost 6, with 14 bases in between. As DNA, the CDR3 is TGTGCCAGCAGCTTAGCGTACCGGGGGACGGATGGCTACACCTTC. Protein sequence: CASSLAYRGTDGYTF. Full variable domain (outside the CDR3, taken from reference TRBV7-9 and TRBJ1-2): DTGVSQNPRHKITKRGQNVTFRCDPISEHNRLYWYRQTLGQGPEFLTYFQNEAQLEKSRLLSDRFSAERPKGSFSTLEIQRTEQGDSAMYLCASSLAYRGTDGYTFGSGTRLTVV.

This chain links TRBV5-4 with TRBJ2-2; 9 nucleotides match TRBD1. Per the germline V gene, CDR1 is SGHNT and CDR2 is YYREEE (reference sequence). This CDR3 spans 17 amino acids. V was clipped by 1 base and J by 6 bases; unmatched bases: 10. The CDR3 DNA reads TGTGCCAGCAGCTTGCAAAGGGGGGACAGGGTGGCCGGGGAGCTGTTTTTT. Its protein product is CASSLQRGDRVAGELFF. Full variable domain (remainder filled in from reference TRBV5-4 and TRBJ2-2): ETGVTQSPTHLIKTRGQQVTLRCSSQSGHNTVSWYQQALGQGPQFIFQYYREEENGRGNFPPRFSGLQFPNYSSELNVNALELDDSALYLCASSLQRGDRVAGELFFGEGSRLTVL.

The CDR3 DNA follows: TGTGCCAGCAGCCAAGAGGTAACTCCAAGGGGGAACACTGAAGCTTTCTTT. Amino acids: CASSQEVTPRGNTEAFF. The chain couples TRBV3-1 (or the pseudogene TRBV3-2) to TRBJ1-1; tentative D call: TRBD1 (5 bases). Germline-derived CDR1 and CDR2 are LGHDT and YNNKEL (reference sequence). This CDR3 comprises 17 residues. V was clipped by 0 bases and J by 1 base, with 15 bases between them.

This clone was seen just once. The rearrangement joins TRBV12-3 or TRBV12-4 to TRBJ1-4; no definite D call. V lost 7 bases, J lost 8 bases, and 8 bases lay in between. The CDR3 loop spans 11 amino acids. CDR3 region: CASTPGEKLFF. The CDR3 nucleotides are TGTGCCAGCACCCCCGGGGAAAAACTGTTTTTT.

The rearrangement uses TRBV24-1 and TRBJ1-4, with D possibly TRBD1 on 6 matching bases. Germline CDR1 KGHDR, CDR2 SFDVKD. This CDR3 has 14 amino acids. V lost 6 bases, J lost 8 bases, and 15 bases lay in between. The CDR3 region is CATSNGGLNEKLFF. CDR3 sequence (DNA): TGTGCCACCAGTAATGGGGGCTTGAACGAAAAACTGTTTTTT.

This clone came up once. The CDR3 sequence is CASSLLQGSTEAFF. The CDR3 nucleotides read TGTGCCAGCAGCTTACTCCAGGGGAGCACTGAAGCTTTCTTT. V and J are TRBV13 and TRBJ1-1; D is possibly TRBD1 (6 bases). CDR1 is PRHDT, CDR2 FYEKMQ, per germline (reference sequence). The CDR3 covers 14 residues. The V and J ends lost 2 bases and 4 bases respectively, with 11 bases between them.